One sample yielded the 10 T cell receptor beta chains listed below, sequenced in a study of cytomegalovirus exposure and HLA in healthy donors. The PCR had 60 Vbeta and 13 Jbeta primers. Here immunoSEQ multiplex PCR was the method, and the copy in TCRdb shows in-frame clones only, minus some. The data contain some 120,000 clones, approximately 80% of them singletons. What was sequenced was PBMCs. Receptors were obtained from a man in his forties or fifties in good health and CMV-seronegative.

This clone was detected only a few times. In DNA, the CDR3 is TGCGCCAGCAGCCCGTCGTACAGGGATTACAATGAGCAGTTCTTC. This encodes CASSPSYRDYNEQFF. This sequence joins TRBV4-3 and TRBJ2-1, with D tentatively TRBD1 (6 bases). Germline V gene data show CDR1 as LGHNA and CDR2 as YSLEER. The CDR3 has 15 amino acids. V was pared by 4 bases and J by 4 bases, with 14 bases between.

CDR3 bases: TGTGCCTGGAGGGGGGGACAGGGGGCGAAGGAAAAACTGTTTTTT. It codes for CAWRGGQGAKEKLFF. The V gene is TRBV30, the J gene TRBJ1-4, with 12 nucleotides matching TRBD1. V shed 3 bases and J 8 bases; nucleotides not matched to a gene: 7. Germline lookup yields CDR1 GTSNPN and CDR2 SVGIG (reference sequence). This CDR3 is 15 amino acids long.

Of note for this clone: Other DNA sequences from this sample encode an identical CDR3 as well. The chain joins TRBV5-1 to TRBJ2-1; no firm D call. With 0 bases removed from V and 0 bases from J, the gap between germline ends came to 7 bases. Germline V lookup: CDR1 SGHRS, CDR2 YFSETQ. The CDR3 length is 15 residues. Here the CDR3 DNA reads TGCGCCAGCAGCTTGGTCGGTAGCTCCTACAATGAGCAGTTCTTC. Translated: CASSLVGSSYNEQFF.

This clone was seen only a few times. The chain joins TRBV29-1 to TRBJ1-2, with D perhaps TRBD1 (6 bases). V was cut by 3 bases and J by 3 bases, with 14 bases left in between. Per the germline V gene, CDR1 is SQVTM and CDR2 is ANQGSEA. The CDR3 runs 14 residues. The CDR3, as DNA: TGCAGCGTTGATTCGGACAGCTACTACTATGGCTACACCTTC. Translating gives CSVDSDSYYYGYTF.

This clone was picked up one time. The CDR3 loop reads CASNPGRANEKLFF. The CDR3 DNA is TGTGCCAGCAATCCCGGCAGGGCGAATGAAAAACTGTTTTTT. The chain is built from TRBV6-6 and TRBJ1-4, with a possible D match to TRBD1 (5 bases). Trimming shortened V by 7 bases and J by 5 bases, and 14 bases separated the two germline ends. There are 14 residues in the CDR3. Per germline, CDR1 MNHNY and CDR2 SVGAGI (reference sequence).

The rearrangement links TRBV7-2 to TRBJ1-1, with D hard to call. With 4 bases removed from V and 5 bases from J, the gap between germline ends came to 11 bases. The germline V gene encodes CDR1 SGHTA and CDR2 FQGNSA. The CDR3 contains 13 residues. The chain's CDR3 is CASSSQVATEAFF. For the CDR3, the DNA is TGTGCCAGCAGCTCGCAGGTTGCAACTGAAGCTTTCTTT.

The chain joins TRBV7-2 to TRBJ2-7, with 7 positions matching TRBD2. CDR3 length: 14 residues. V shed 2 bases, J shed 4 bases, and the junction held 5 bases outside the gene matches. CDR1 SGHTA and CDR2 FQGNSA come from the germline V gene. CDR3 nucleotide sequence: TGTGCCAGCAGCTTAAGCGGGGAGAAATACGAGCAGTACTTC. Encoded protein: CASSLSGEKYEQYF.

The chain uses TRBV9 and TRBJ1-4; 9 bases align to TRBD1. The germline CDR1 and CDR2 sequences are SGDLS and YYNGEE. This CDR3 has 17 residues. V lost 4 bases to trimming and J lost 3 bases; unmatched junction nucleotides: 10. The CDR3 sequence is CASSHRGQGTSNEKLFF. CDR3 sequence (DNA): TGTGCCAGCAGCCACCGGGGACAGGGAACATCTAATGAAAAACTGTTTTTT.

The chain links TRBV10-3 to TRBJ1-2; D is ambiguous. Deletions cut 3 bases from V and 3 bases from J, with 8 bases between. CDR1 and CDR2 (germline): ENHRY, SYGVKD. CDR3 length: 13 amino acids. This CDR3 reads CAISEMRDYGYTF. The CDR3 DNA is TGTGCCATCAGTGAAATGAGGGACTATGGCTACACCTTC.

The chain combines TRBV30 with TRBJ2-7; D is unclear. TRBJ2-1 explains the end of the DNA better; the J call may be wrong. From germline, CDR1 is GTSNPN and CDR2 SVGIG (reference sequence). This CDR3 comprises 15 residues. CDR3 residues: CAWSVPWAEKNEQFF. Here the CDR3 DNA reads TGTGCCTGGAGTGTCCCTTGGGCCGAAAAGAATGAGCAGTTCTTC.